Each of the 17 T cell receptor beta chains below was sequenced from the same sample in a study of CD8+CD57+ T cells in acquired aplastic anemia. In patients chosen for sequencing, flow cytometry had shown CD8+CD57+ cell expansion. Researchers used genomic DNA as the template to profile TCR beta VDJ and CDR3. TCRdb reprocessed the reads via MiXCR and lists one record per CDR3 protein. The sample includes 200,000 or so distinct CDR3 sequences, around 47% of them seen just once. What was sequenced was sorted CD4+, CD8+, or CD8+CD57+ T cells (not recorded which) from PBMCs. The source of these receptors is a human donor with aplastic anemia.

This sequence joins TRBV6-5 and TRBJ2-2, with D perhaps being TRBD1 or TRBD2 (5 bases each). This CDR3 spans 16 amino acids. V dropped 0 bases and J dropped 15 bases, with 23 bases sitting between them. The germline V gene encodes CDR1 MNHEY and CDR2 SVGAGI. The CDR3, as DNA: TGTGCCAGCAGTTACTCGATCCAGGGACGAGGCCTACAGTTGTTTTTT. Translation gives CASSYSIQGRGLQLFF.

This clonotype has more than one count but fewer than ten. The V gene is TRBV10-3, the J gene TRBJ1-2; possible D gene TRBD1, 6 bases. The CDR3 length is 16 residues. Germline values: CDR1 ENHRY, CDR2 SYGVKD. V lost 4 bases and J lost 6, with 21 bases in between. The DNA of the CDR3 is TGTGCCATCAGTGCATCCTTCAGACAGGAGGAGGATGGCTACACCTTC. Protein: CAISASFRQEEDGYTF.

Concerning this clonotype itself: Just one base apart from a much larger clone, this may be a read error. V usage is TRBV5-4 and J usage is TRBJ2-1, with a weak D call TRBD1 (7 bases). The CDR3 is 13 amino acids. Trimming cost V 9 bases and J 3 bases, with 13 bases left between them. The germline gives CDR1 SGHNT, CDR2 YYREEE (reference sequence). The CDR3 sequence: CANRGGNYNEQFF. In nucleotides, the CDR3 is TGTGCCAACAGGGGCGGGAACTACAATGAGCAGTTCTTC.

This clonotype was recorded only once. The genes are TRBV7-2 and TRBJ2-5; 9 nucleotides match TRBD2. Trimming removed 5 bases from V and 3 bases from J; junction bases left unmatched: 4. The CDR3 sequence is 14 residues long. The germline V gene encodes CDR1 SGHTA and CDR2 FQGNSA. For the CDR3, the DNA is TGTGCCAGCAGCCCCGGACTAGCGAAAGAGACCCAGTACTTC. Its protein product is CASSPGLAKETQYF.

This clonotype was seen a single time. V gene TRBV19 combines with J gene TRBJ2-7; D uncertain. CDR3 length: 12 residues. CDR1 and CDR2 from the germline V gene are LNHDA and SQIVND (reference sequence). V dropped 9 bases and J dropped 5 bases, with 14 bases sitting between them. CDR3 protein: CASSLVIDEQYF. CDR3 bases: TGTGCCAGCAGCCTGGTTATCGACGAGCAGTACTTC.

The chain couples TRBV11-2 to TRBJ2-1; D is perhaps TRBD2 (6 bases). The CDR3 runs to 17 residues. Germline-derived CDR1 and CDR2 are SGHAT and FQNNGV. With 0 bases removed from V and 4 bases from J, the gap between germline ends came to 16 bases. The CDR3 coding sequence is TGTGCCAGCAGCTTAGATCTCTGGACTGGGGGGTACAATGAGCAGTTCTTC. This translates into CASSLDLWTGGYNEQFF.

This chain uses TRBV9 with TRBJ2-1; the D is unclear. The CDR3 consists of 10 residues. Trimming shortened V by 5 bases and J by 9 bases, and 6 bases separated the two germline ends. In germline, CDR1 is SGDLS, CDR2 YYNGEE. This chain's CDR3 is CASRPSEQFF. The CDR3 nucleotides read TGTGCCAGCAGGCCCAGTGAGCAGTTCTTC.

This sequence joins TRBV10-2 and TRBJ2-3; 8 bases line up with TRBD2. After removal of 4 bases from V and 4 bases from J, the junction contained 4 bases not matched to a gene. The CDR3 sequence is 14 residues long. Germline V CDR1 and CDR2: WSHSY, SAAADI. The CDR3 DNA is TGCGCCAGCAGTGTGACTAGCGCCGCAGATACGCAGTATTTT. Encoded protein: CASSVTSAADTQYF.

CDR3 DNA: TGTGCCAGCAGCTTCGGGAGGGAGCCGAATTATGATTCACCCCTCCACTTT. Residues: CASSFGREPNYDSPLHF. V gene TRBV11-1 combines with J gene TRBJ1-6; D not certain. The CDR3 has 17 residues. Germline-derived CDR1 and CDR2 are SGHAT and FQDESV (reference sequence). Trimming left V 3 bases short and J 8 bases short, with 20 bases between.

This clonotype was observed at least ten times. The chain employs TRBV9 and TRBJ2-1, with D hard to call. The CDR3 is 15 amino acids. V gave up 0 bases and J gave up 6 bases, with 13 bases separating them. The germline V gene encodes CDR1 SGDLS and CDR2 YYNGEE. The CDR3 region has the DNA TGTGCCAGCAGCGTAGGTGCGATTGAGGTCAATGAGCAGTTCTTC. Protein product: CASSVGAIEVNEQFF.

This clonotype came up many times. V gene TRBV6-5 combines with J gene TRBJ1-1; TRBD1 is a possible D gene (5 bases). CDR3 size: 11 residues. V lost 5 bases and J lost 8, with 9 bases in between. CDR1 and CDR2 from the germline V gene are MNHEY and SVGAGI. The CDR3 is CASSRGGEAFF. The CDR3 DNA follows: TGTGCCAGCAGTCGGGGGGGGGAAGCTTTCTTT.

The rearrangement links TRBV19 to TRBJ1-1; D not resolved. The CDR3 is 14 amino acids. Germline values: CDR1 LNHDA, CDR2 SQIVND (reference sequence). V was shortened by 0 bases and J by 0 bases, with 5 bases between the two germline ends. CDR3 sequence reads: CASSIERMNTEAFF. In nucleotides, the CDR3 is TGTGCCAGTAGTATAGAACGGATGAACACTGAAGCTTTCTTT.

This clonotype was counted many times. An end of the junction does not agree with germline; a read error may underlie this. The rearrangement joins TRBV13 to TRBJ1-2; D is uncertain. Germline loops: CDR1 PRHDT, CDR2 FYEKMQ (reference sequence). The CDR3 consists of 13 residues. The CDR3 region is CASSLGRNYGYTF. CDR3 in DNA: TGTGCCAGCAGTTTAGGGAGGAACTATGGCTACACCTTC. The complete variable domain, with remaining parts taken from reference TRBV13 and TRBJ1-2, reads AAGVIQSPRHLIKEKRETATLKCYPIPRHDTVYWYQQGPGQDPQFLISFYEKMQSDKGSIPDRFSAQQFSDYHSELNMSSLELGDSALYFCASSLGRNYGYTFGSGTRLTVV.

The chain combines TRBV9 with TRBJ1-6; 8 nucleotides line up with TRBD1. The ends lost 0 bases at V and 7 bases at J; junction bases unmatched: 6. This CDR3 has 16 residues. The V gene's germline CDR1 is SGDLS and CDR2 YYNGEE. CDR3 region: CASSVDGDRRNSPLHF. The DNA for the CDR3 is TGTGCCAGCAGCGTAGATGGGGACAGGCGCAATTCACCCCTCCACTTT.

This chain connects TRBV11-2 to TRBJ2-1, with D possibly being TRBD1 (7 bases). CDR1 and CDR2 (germline): SGHAT, FQNNGV. This CDR3 is built from 15 residues. Trimming removed 4 bases from V and 9 bases from J, with 19 bases in between. CDR3 amino acids: CASSSYSGRQGEQFF. Written as DNA, the CDR3 is TGTGCCAGCAGCTCTTATAGCGGCCGACAGGGTGAGCAGTTCTTC.

The V gene is TRBV20-1, the J gene TRBJ1-2; D is undetermined. There are 13 residues in the CDR3. V was pared by 5 bases and J by 6 bases, with 16 bases between. Per germline, CDR1 DFQATT and CDR2 SNEGSKA (reference sequence). The DNA for the CDR3 is TGCAGTGCTGTCCTGAGTCGAACGGATGGCTACACCTTC. Translating it yields CSAVLSRTDGYTF.

J is TRBJ2-1 and V is TRBV15; a possible D gene is TRBD2 (5 bases). This CDR3 has 13 residues. V was clipped by 0 bases and J by 9 bases, with 9 bases between them. Germline V lookup: CDR1 LNHNV, CDR2 YYDKDF (reference sequence). CDR3 coding DNA: TGTGCCACCAGCAGAGATCTGGGGAGTGAGCAGTTCTTC. This sequence encodes CATSRDLGSEQFF.